The clone carrying this TCR beta chain was recorded a few times. The antigen remains unidentified. The sample originates from a study of cytomegalovirus exposure and HLA in healthy donors. V gave up 0 bases and J gave up 0 bases; unmatched junction bases: 5. The CDR3 has 16 amino acids. Germline V CDR1 and CDR2: MNHEY, SVGAGI. The PCR ran on 60 Vbeta and 13 Jbeta primers. Sequenced by immunoSEQ multiplex PCR; TCRdb stores in-frame clones only, minus some. This table has under 95,000 clones, 6.5% to 8% appearing once. General study results and limits: The authors later found most CMV-associated TCR beta chains appeared HLA-restricted. Across donors, presence/absence analyses took sequencing depth to be roughly uniform. Of the V segments, some could not be distinguished, including TRBV6-2 and TRBV6-3, and were excluded.

J is TRBJ2-7 and V is TRBV6-5; 7 positions agree with TRBD2. The TCR was taken from a man aged 45-60 years in good health and CMV-seronegative. Sequenced input: PBMCs. In DNA form, the CDR3 reads TGTGCCAGCAGTTACTCGACTGGCGGGAGCTCCTACGAGCAGTACTTC. It yields the protein CASSYSTGGSSYEQYF.